This T cell receptor (beta chain) appears in the sequencing data of a study of T cells in Graves' hyperthyroidism and ophthalmopathy. Overall study: Before any treatment, at initial diagnosis, peripheral blood was collected.

CDR3 size: 16 residues. CDR1 and CDR2 (germline): SGHNT, YYREEE (reference sequence). J lost 5 bases, V lost 1 base, and 3 bases had no gene match. Only a few counts were recorded for this clonotype. From RNA transcripts, TCR beta CDR3 regions were amplified. When the TCR CDR3 underwent first-round RT-PCR, the HTBI primer set was used. MiXCR, run by TCRdb on the multiplex PCR reads, gives a single entry per CDR3 protein. This sample has 300,000 to 450,000 distinct CDR3 sequences; roughly 25% occur once, and the top ten carry less than 85%. More than 9.5 ml fresh peripheral blood yielded the PBMCs. Sequenced material: blood. This clonotype was obtained from a man between 50 and 59 years old with Graves' hyperthyroidism. The chain couples TRBV5-4 to TRBJ2-3; the match to TRBD2 covers 14 bases. The CDR3 sequence is CASSLPGLAGEDTQYF. CDR3 bases: TGTGCCAGCAGCTTGCCGGGACTAGCGGGAGAAGATACGCAGTATTTT.